The 25 T cell receptor beta chains presented below share a single source sample, sequenced in a study of T cell repertoires in cytomegalovirus infection. TCRdb recomputed calls from the reads with MiXCR, one row per CDR3 protein. The sample holds hundreds of thousands of distinct CDR3 sequences, 15% to 20% seen once. The specimen was PBMCs. These receptors were taken from a human donor in good health (CMV status not recorded). Some clones in this sample may be carry-over from other donors' samples.

This clonotype has a count of ten or more. The chain is built from TRBV20-1 and TRBJ2-1; TRBD2 is a possible D gene (6 bases). Trimming took 0 bases from V and 4 from J, leaving 16 bases between them. The V gene's germline CDR1 is DFQATT and CDR2 SNEGSKA (reference sequence). The CDR3 runs 16 residues. In DNA, the CDR3 is TGCAGTGCTAGAGATTGGAGTCGCGGGGCTTACAATGAGCAGTTCTTC. This sequence encodes CSARDWSRGAYNEQFF.

The rearrangement uses TRBV20-1 and TRBJ1-2; no firm D call. The CDR3 has 13 amino acids. Germline V gene sequence: CDR1 DFQATT, CDR2 SNEGSKA (reference sequence). Trimming left V 3 bases short and J 3 bases short, with 11 bases between. CDR3: CSARERGDYGYTF. CDR3 bases: TGCAGTGCTAGGGAGCGGGGAGACTATGGCTACACCTTC.

This clonotype appeared many times. V gene TRBV7-2 combines with J gene TRBJ2-2; 7 positions match TRBD2. Per the germline V gene, CDR1 is SGHTA and CDR2 is FQGNSA. The CDR3 totals 14 residues. V was pared by 3 bases and J by 6 bases, with 4 bases of the junction left unmatched. This CDR3 reads CASSFASGSGELFF. CDR3 nucleotides: TGTGCCAGCAGCTTTGCTAGCGGCTCCGGGGAGCTGTTTTTT.

The rearrangement links TRBV20-1 to TRBJ1-4; tentative D call: TRBD1 (5 bases). CDR3 length: 15 residues. CDR1 is DFQATT and CDR2 is SNEGSKA in the germline V gene (reference sequence). With 5 bases removed from V and 1 base from J, the gap between germline ends came to 14 bases. Written as DNA, the CDR3 is TGCAGTGCTCCAGTATTGGGGGGAACTAATGAAAAACTGTTTTTT. Protein product: CSAPVLGGTNEKLFF.

The sample holds many counts of this clonotype. The J gene is TRBJ2-6, the V gene TRBV7-2, with unresolved D. Trimming removed 2 bases at V and 1 base at J, with 9 bases between. There are 16 residues in the CDR3. The germline V gene encodes CDR1 SGHTA and CDR2 FQGNSA. The CDR3 loop reads CASSLMIRSGANVLTF. The DNA for the CDR3 is TGTGCCAGCAGCTTAATGATCCGGTCTGGGGCCAACGTCCTGACTTTC.

The chain employs TRBV11-2 and TRBJ2-2, with D unresolved. Germline CDR1 and CDR2: SGHAT and FQNNGV. CDR3 length equals 12 residues. Trimming cost V 8 bases and J 3 bases, with 7 bases left between them. The CDR3 loop is CASRQYTGELFF. The DNA of the CDR3 is TGTGCCAGCCGGCAGTACACCGGGGAGCTGTTTTTT.

The chain joins TRBV7-4 to TRBJ1-1, with 7 bases matching TRBD1. Germline values: CDR1 SGHVT, CDR2 SQSDAQ. The CDR3 totals 17 residues. After removal of 0 bases from V and 5 bases from J, the junction contained 12 bases not matched to a gene. The CDR3 is CASSLAAPGGAGTEAFF. The CDR3 DNA reads TGTGCCAGCAGCTTAGCGGCGCCAGGGGGTGCGGGGACTGAAGCTTTCTTT.

A few counts support this clonotype. The chain employs TRBV10-3 and TRBJ2-7; TRBD2 might be the D (6 bases). V gave up 7 bases and J gave up 4 bases, with 17 bases separating them. This CDR3 is built from 14 residues. Germline CDR1 is ENHRY and CDR2 is SYGVKD. Here the CDR3 reads CAITPGLSGYEQYF. As DNA, the CDR3 is TGTGCCATCACCCCGGGACTCTCAGGTTACGAGCAGTACTTC.

The gene calls are TRBV24-1 and TRBJ2-3, with D possibly being TRBD1 (5 bases). CDR1 is KGHDR and CDR2 is SFDVKD in the germline V gene. V dropped 2 bases and J dropped 0 bases, with 17 bases sitting between them. The CDR3 sequence is 18 residues long. The CDR3 loop reads CATSDSLVRQGSTDTQYF. The CDR3, as DNA: TGTGCCACCAGTGATTCCCTTGTTCGGCAGGGTAGCACAGATACGCAGTATTTT.

This clonotype was counted a few times. V and J are TRBV7-9 and TRBJ2-7; 7 positions agree with TRBD1. Germline values: CDR1 SEHNR, CDR2 FQNEAQ (reference sequence). Trimming took 4 bases from V and 6 from J; bases not matched to a gene: 9. The CDR3 spans 14 residues. CDR3 nucleotide sequence: TGTGCCAGCAGCTCATACAGGGGACCCGGCGAGCAGTACTTC. Translating it yields CASSSYRGPGEQYF.

Note on this clonotype: One base away lies a much larger clone, so this may be a sequencing read error. The gene calls are TRBV4-3 and TRBJ2-7, with 8 nucleotides matching TRBD2. Germline lookup yields CDR1 LGHNA and CDR2 YSLEER. The V gene end was trimmed by 1 base and the J gene end by 2 bases; junction bases not matched to a gene: 7. The CDR3 loop spans 16 amino acids. The CDR3 loop reads CASSQGLQAGAYEQYF. DNA of the CDR3: TGCGCCAGCAGCCAAGGTCTCCAAGCGGGGGCCTACGAGCAGTACTTC.

With regard to this clonotype: At one end, the junction sequence differs from germline, possibly due to a read error. The rearrangement links TRBV27 to TRBJ2-3; D might be TRBD1 (6 bases). CDR3 length: 14 amino acids. CDR1 and CDR2 (germline): MNHEY, SMNVEV (reference sequence). The CDR3 here is CANSLVRGSDTQYF. In nucleotides, the CDR3 is TGTGCCAACAGTTTGGTCAGGGGTTCAGATACGCAGTATTTT.

The chain is built from TRBV6-6 and TRBJ2-4; a weak D match, TRBD1 (6 bases). The ends were cut back, 6 bases at V and 1 base at J, with 10 bases in the middle. Per the germline V gene, CDR1 is MNHNY and CDR2 is SVGAGI (reference sequence). The CDR3 has 14 amino acids. The CDR3 DNA reads as TGTGCCAGCAGAGGGGGATTGGCCAAAAACATTCAGTACTTC. It encodes CASRGGLAKNIQYF.

The chain combines TRBV28 with TRBJ1-3; 7 bases map to TRBD1. This CDR3 is 17 amino acids long. Per the germline V gene, CDR1 is MDHEN and CDR2 is SYDVKM. After removal of 6 bases from V and 0 bases from J, the junction contained 11 bases not matched to a gene. CDR3 nucleotides: TGTGCCAGCAGACCCTCCGGGACAGCATACTCTGGAAACACCATATATTTT. Protein sequence: CASRPSGTAYSGNTIYF. Using reference TRBV28 and TRBJ1-3 for the parts outside the CDR3, the full variable domain is DVKVTQSSRYLVKRTGEKVFLECVQDMDHENMFWYRQDPGLGLRLIYFSYDVKMKEKGDIPEGYSVSREKKERFSLILESASTNQTSMYLCASRPSGTAYSGNTIYFGEGSWLTVV.

This chain uses TRBV7-9 with TRBJ1-6, with no clear D. Trimming left V 2 bases short and J 5 bases short, with 7 bases between. The CDR3 runs 14 residues. Germline values: CDR1 SEHNR, CDR2 FQNEAQ (reference sequence). The CDR3 DNA is TGTGCCAGCAGCTTATACGAGAATAATTCACCCCTCCACTTT. Translation: CASSLYENNSPLHF.

The genes are TRBV12-3 or TRBV12-4 and TRBJ2-7; D is possibly TRBD1 (6 bases). Trimming removed 5 bases at V and 6 bases at J, with 23 bases between. The CDR3 spans 16 residues. CDR3 region: CASSRPSEGQGIEQYF. CDR3 bases: TGTGCCAGCAGTCGACCATCGGAAGGGCAGGGGATCGAGCAGTACTTC.

In this sample, this clonotype turned up a few times. The genes are TRBV4-3 and TRBJ2-7, with 7 positions matching TRBD1. Trimming removed 4 bases from V and 3 bases from J; junction bases left unmatched: 3. Germline CDR1 reads LGHNA; CDR2 reads YSLEER. The CDR3 has 13 residues. The CDR3 DNA reads as TGCGCCAGCAGCCGATACAGGGGCTACGAGCAGTACTTC. This codes for CASSRYRGYEQYF.

In this sample, this clonotype turned up many times. The chain is built from TRBV7-2 and TRBJ1-3; D call uncertain. V lost 5 bases and J lost 4, with 9 bases in between. CDR1 is SGHTA and CDR2 is FQGNSA in the germline V gene. The CDR3 covers 13 residues. The CDR3, as DNA: TGTGCCAGCAGCGGGGATTCCGGAAACACCATATATTTT. It is translated as CASSGDSGNTIYF.

This sequence joins TRBV4-3 and TRBJ2-2, with 12 bases lining up with TRBD2. The CDR3 has 17 amino acids. V lost 1 base and J lost 5; bases outside the gene matches: 5. The germline gives CDR1 LGHNA, CDR2 YSLEER. The CDR3 loop reads CASSQALAGGTTGELFF. The CDR3 DNA reads TGCGCCAGCAGCCAAGCTCTAGCGGGGGGGACGACCGGGGAGCTGTTTTTT.

This clonotype has a handful of counts. This chain links TRBV24-1 with TRBJ2-3, with D tentatively TRBD1 (8 bases). V lost 3 bases to trimming and J lost 1 base, with 19 bases between them. The CDR3 covers 18 residues. CDR1 is KGHDR and CDR2 is SFDVKD in the germline V gene. The CDR3 nucleotides are TGTGCCACCAGTGATCCTGGACAGGGAGGGTTCGGCACAGATACGCAGTATTTT. Encoded protein: CATSDPGQGGFGTDTQYF.

This clonotype occurred many times. J is TRBJ1-1 and V is TRBV7-2; D ambiguous. Germline V gene lookup returns CDR1 SGHTA and CDR2 FQGNSA. The CDR3 length is 17 residues. Trimming pared 7 bases from V and 0 bases from J, leaving 21 bases between. The DNA for the CDR3 is TGTGCCAGCACCAAAGGAGGGCAGGTCCTCATGAACACTGAAGCTTTCTTT. Translating it yields CASTKGGQVLMNTEAFF.

The sample holds many counts of this clonotype. The V and J genes are TRBV7-8 and TRBJ2-5; 8 nucleotides align to TRBD2. There are 15 residues in the CDR3. Germline values: CDR1 SGHVS, CDR2 FQNEAQ. J lost 5 bases, V lost 4 bases, and 9 bases had no gene match. CDR3 amino acids: CASSSGGPGGETQYF. Written as DNA, the CDR3 is TGTGCCAGCAGCTCGGGGGGGCCGGGTGGTGAGACCCAGTACTTC.

As concerns this clonotype: Germline is not matched at one junction end, which may reflect a read error. The genes are TRBV10-3 and TRBJ2-2, with 11 bases that match TRBD1. The CDR3 is 18 residues long. Germline CDR1 is ENHRY and CDR2 is SYGVKD. CDR3 sequence reads: CAIRPGQGERTNAGELFF. The CDR3 coding sequence is TGTGCCATCAGGCCGGGACAGGGGGAACGAACGAACGCCGGGGAGCTGTTTTTT.

This clonotype has at least ten counts. V and J are TRBV7-2 and TRBJ2-3; 9 bases map to TRBD2. The CDR3 spans 16 residues. The V segment lost 5 bases and the J segment 5 bases; nucleotides outside the gene matches: 11. The germline V gene encodes CDR1 SGHTA and CDR2 FQGNSA. The CDR3 loop reads CASSDSGRGGRDTQYF. CDR3 bases: TGTGCCAGCAGCGACTCCGGGCGGGGGGGAAGAGATACGCAGTATTTT.

This clonotype showed up just a few times. This clone may be a read error of a much larger clone one base away. J is TRBJ1-5 and V is TRBV7-6; D not resolved. From germline, CDR1 is SGHVS and CDR2 FNYEAQ. The CDR3 covers 13 residues. Trimming removed 0 bases at V and 4 bases at J, with 4 bases between. The DNA for the CDR3 is TGTGCCAGCAGCTTAGCCAGAAATCAGCCCCAGCATTTT. It translates to CASSLARNQPQHF.